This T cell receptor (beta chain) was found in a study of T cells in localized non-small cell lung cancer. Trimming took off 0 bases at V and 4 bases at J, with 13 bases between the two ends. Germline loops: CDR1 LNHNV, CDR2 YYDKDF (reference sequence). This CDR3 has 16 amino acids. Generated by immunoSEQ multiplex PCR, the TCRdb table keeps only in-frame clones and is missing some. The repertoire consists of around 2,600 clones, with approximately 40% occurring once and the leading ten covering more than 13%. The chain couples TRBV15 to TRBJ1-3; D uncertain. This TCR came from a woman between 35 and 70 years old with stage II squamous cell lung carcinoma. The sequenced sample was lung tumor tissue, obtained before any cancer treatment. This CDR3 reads CATSRDVWGLGNTIYF. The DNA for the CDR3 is TGTGCCACCAGCAGAGATGTGTGGGGTTTAGGAAACACCATATATTTT.